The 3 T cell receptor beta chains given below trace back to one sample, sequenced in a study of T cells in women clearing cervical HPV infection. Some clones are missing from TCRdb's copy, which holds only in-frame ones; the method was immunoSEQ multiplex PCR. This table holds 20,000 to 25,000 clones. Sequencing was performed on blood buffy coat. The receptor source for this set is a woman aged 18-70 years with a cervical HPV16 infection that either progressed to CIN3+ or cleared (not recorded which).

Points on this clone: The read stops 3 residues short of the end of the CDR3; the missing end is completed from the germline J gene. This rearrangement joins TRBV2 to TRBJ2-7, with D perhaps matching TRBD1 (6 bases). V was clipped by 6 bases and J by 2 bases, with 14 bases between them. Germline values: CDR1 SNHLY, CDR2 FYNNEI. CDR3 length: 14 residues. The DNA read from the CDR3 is TGTGCCAGCAGCCAGGTGGGACACGCCTACGAG. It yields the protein CASSQVGHAYE. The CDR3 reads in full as CASSQVGHAYEQYF.

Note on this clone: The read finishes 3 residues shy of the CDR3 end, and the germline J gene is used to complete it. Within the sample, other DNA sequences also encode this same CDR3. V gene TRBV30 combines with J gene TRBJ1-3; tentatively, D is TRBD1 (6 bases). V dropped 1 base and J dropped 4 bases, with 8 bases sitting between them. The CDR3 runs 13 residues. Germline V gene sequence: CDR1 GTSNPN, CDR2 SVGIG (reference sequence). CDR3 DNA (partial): TGTGCCTGGAGTGCAGGGGTGGGAAACACC. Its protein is CAWSAGVGNT. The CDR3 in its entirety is CAWSAGVGNTIYF.

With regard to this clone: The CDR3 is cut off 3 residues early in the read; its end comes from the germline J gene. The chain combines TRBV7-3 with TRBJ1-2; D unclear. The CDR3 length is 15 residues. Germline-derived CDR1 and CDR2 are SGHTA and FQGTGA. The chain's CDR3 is CASRAGGFSTDTYTF. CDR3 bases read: TGTGCCAGCAGGGCGGGAGGGTTCTCTACAGATACC.